Following are 29 T cell receptor beta chains from one sample sequenced in a study of high-grade serous ovarian cancer treatment subgroups (dated by TCRdb to the early 2020s). Libraries were made using the immunoSEQ multiplex PCR assay. TCRdb holds this immuneACCESS table with in-frame rearrangements only. Some clones are missing; in checked studies, unresolved V genes explain under half, and the rest has no known cause. The sample table holds approximately 40,000 clones, of which about four fifths were seen once. Approximately 3% of the sample belongs to the ten largest clones. The tumor samples were collected prior to definitive surgery or chemotherapy. The specimen was tumor tissue. The receptors were sampled from a human donor with high-grade serous ovarian cancer.

This chain joins TRBV29-1 and TRBJ2-5; D perhaps matches TRBD2 (5 bases). The J call may be wrong; the DNA end is better matched by TRBJ2-7. This CDR3 comprises 12 residues. Germline V gene lookup returns CDR1 SQVTM and CDR2 ANQGSEA. The CDR3, as DNA: TGCAGCGTTGAAGATCGGGGCTACGAGCAGTACTTC. Its translation is CSVEDRGYEQYF.

A few counts support this clone. The V and J genes are TRBV5-1 and TRBJ1-1; D remains ambiguous. CDR3 length: 16 amino acids. The germline gives CDR1 SGHRS, CDR2 YFSETQ. V dropped 6 bases and J dropped 0 bases, with 18 bases sitting between them. The CDR3 bases are TGCGCCAGCATCGGTCAGCTGAGACTCATGAACACTGAAGCTTTCTTT. This encodes CASIGQLRLMNTEAFF.

The chain joins TRBV19 to TRBJ2-1; D is unclear. With 6 bases removed from V and 7 bases from J, the gap between germline ends came to 16 bases. In germline, CDR1 is LNHDA, CDR2 SQIVND (reference sequence). The CDR3 is 14 amino acids. The CDR3 reads CASRRWGLENEQFF. The CDR3 nucleotides are TGTGCCAGTAGAAGGTGGGGTTTAGAGAATGAGCAGTTCTTC.

The J gene is TRBJ1-5, the V gene TRBV6-6; 12 bases map to TRBD1. V shed 2 bases, J shed 6 bases, and the junction held 5 bases outside the gene matches. This CDR3 has 16 residues. CDR1 and CDR2 (germline): MNHNY, SVGAGI (reference sequence). The DNA for the CDR3 is TGTGCCAGCAGTTACAACCCGGGACAGGGGGCTCAGCCCCAGCATTTT. It translates to CASSYNPGQGAQPQHF.

This clone has a handful of counts. The CDR3 coding sequence is TGCAGCGTTGAGGTAGGGCCGTGGAGCACTGAAGCTTTCTTT. The encoded protein is CSVEVGPWSTEAFF. This rearrangement joins TRBV29-1 to TRBJ1-1; D remains unclear. The CDR3 has 14 residues. Trimming took off 3 bases at V and 4 bases at J, with 15 bases between the two ends. Germline-derived CDR1 and CDR2 are SQVTM and ANQGSEA. Looking up the rest from reference TRBV29-1 and TRBJ1-1 gives the full variable domain: SAVISQKPSRDICQRGTSLTIQCQVDSQVTMMFWYRQQPGQSLTLIATANQGSEATYESGFVIDKFPISRPNLTFSTLTVSNMSPEDSSIYLCSVEVGPWSTEAFFGQGTRLTVV.

This sequence joins TRBV4-2 and TRBJ2-3, with D possibly matching TRBD2 (5 bases). This CDR3 region has 14 residues. Germline CDR1 and CDR2: LGHNA and YNFKEQ. V lost 4 bases to trimming and J lost 6 bases, with 14 bases between them. CDR3 nucleotide sequence: TGTGCCAGCAGCCCGGACTCCCACCCGGATACGCAGTATTTT. The encoded protein is CASSPDSHPDTQYF.

The chain recombines TRBV28 with TRBJ2-7; 8 positions agree with TRBD1. Germline V gene lookup returns CDR1 MDHEN and CDR2 SYDVKM. The junction had 3 bases not matched to a gene; V was cut back by 4 bases and J by 1 base. The CDR3 consists of 14 residues. CDR3 in amino acids: CASSSRTGSYEQYF. The CDR3 DNA follows: TGTGCCAGCAGTTCACGGACAGGGTCCTACGAGCAGTACTTC.

The chain couples TRBV7-3 to TRBJ2-6, with D perhaps TRBD1 (5 bases). CDR3 length: 15 residues. The germline V gene encodes CDR1 SGHTA and CDR2 FQGTGA. The V end lost 4 bases, the J end lost 0 bases, and 7 bases lay between the germline ends. CDR3 sequence reads: CASSSTDSGANVLTF. The CDR3 nucleotides read TGTGCCAGCAGCTCGACAGACTCTGGGGCCAACGTCCTGACTTTC.

The V and J genes are TRBV6-4 and TRBJ2-7; TRBD1 is a possible D gene (5 bases). From germline, CDR1 is MRHNA and CDR2 SNTAGT. V was pared by 0 bases and J by 2 bases, with 11 bases between. CDR3 size: 15 residues. The CDR3 protein is CASSDSDTVTYEQYF. CDR3 DNA sequence: TGTGCCAGCAGTGACTCGGACACAGTTACCTACGAGCAGTACTTC.

This rearrangement joins TRBV19 to TRBJ1-5; D is uncertain. Trimming pared 3 bases from V and 5 bases from J, leaving 14 bases between. Per the germline V gene, CDR1 is LNHDA and CDR2 is SQIVND (reference sequence). The length of the CDR3 is 15 residues. CDR3 nucleotide sequence: TGTGCCAGTAGTATGCGGGGAGGCGGGGATCAGCCCCAGCATTTT. Its protein product is CASSMRGGGDQPQHF.

The chain has TRBV7-9 and TRBJ2-1; 9 bases line up with TRBD1. Germline assignment: CDR1 SEHNR and CDR2 FQNEAQ (reference sequence). J lost 0 bases, V lost 7 bases, and 7 bases had no gene match. CDR3 length equals 16 residues. The CDR3 DNA reads as TGTGCCAGCACCCCGGACAGGGGACCCTCCTACAATGAGCAGTTCTTC. Its protein product is CASTPDRGPSYNEQFF.

The rearrangement joins TRBV7-2 to TRBJ1-1, with D perhaps TRBD1 (5 bases). This CDR3 region has 15 residues. The germline gives CDR1 SGHTA, CDR2 FQGNSA. V lost 1 base to trimming and J lost 11 bases, with 20 bases between them. The CDR3 bases are TGTGCCAGCAGCTTAGTGTTGCGGGGGTCCGGGGGGGCTTTCTTT. Protein: CASSLVLRGSGGAFF.

The rearrangement uses TRBV5-4 and TRBJ2-3; 7 positions match TRBD2. The CDR3 length is 15 residues. V lost 3 bases to trimming and J lost 8 bases; unmatched junction nucleotides: 12. Germline CDR1 SGHNT, CDR2 YYREEE (reference sequence). CDR3 amino acids: CASSSRGGPYATQYF. Here the CDR3 DNA reads TGTGCCAGCAGCTCCCGGGGAGGGCCTTACGCTACGCAGTATTTT.

The chain joins TRBV5-4 to TRBJ2-7; the match to TRBD2 covers 9 bases. Germline CDR1 reads SGHNT; CDR2 reads YYREEE (reference sequence). With V trimmed by 4 bases and J by 3 bases, 14 bases remained unmatched. The CDR3 loop spans 17 amino acids. The CDR3: CASSQRMVRGGLYEQYF. CDR3 DNA sequence: TGTGCCAGCAGCCAACGAATGGTGCGGGGGGGCCTCTACGAGCAGTACTTC.

The chain is built from TRBV28 and TRBJ1-5, with D tentatively TRBD1 (6 bases). The germline V gene encodes CDR1 MDHEN and CDR2 SYDVKM. The CDR3 has 12 residues. The V end was cut by 1 base, the J end by 11 bases, with 9 bases between. The CDR3 nucleotides are TGTGCCAGCAGTTTATTGAGGGGGGCCCAGCATTTT. Protein product: CASSLLRGAQHF.

In its sample, this clone was seen once. This chain connects TRBV7-3 to TRBJ1-4; TRBD1 might be the D (5 bases). The germline CDR1 and CDR2 sequences are SGHTA and FQGTGA. Trimming removed 6 bases at V and 5 bases at J, with 10 bases between. This CDR3 is 13 amino acids long. For the CDR3, the DNA is TGTGCCAGCAGGAAGGGGTCAAATGAAAAACTGTTTTTT. This gives the protein CASRKGSNEKLFF. Complete variable domain (other parts from reference TRBV7-3 and TRBJ1-4): GAGVSQTPSNKVTEKGKYVELRCDPISGHTALYWYRQSLGQGPEFLIYFQGTGAADDSGLPNDRFFAVRPEGSVSTLKIQRTERGDSAVYLCASRKGSNEKLFFGSGTQLSVL.

The chain has TRBV19 and TRBJ1-5; D is unresolved. Per germline, CDR1 LNHDA and CDR2 SQIVND (reference sequence). V was shortened by 4 bases and J by 3 bases, with 4 bases between the two germline ends. CDR3 length: 12 amino acids. CDR3 DNA sequence: TGTGCCAGTAGTACTTACAATCAGCCCCAGCATTTT. Translation: CASSTYNQPQHF.

V is TRBV19 and J is TRBJ2-7; 9 bases fit TRBD1. CDR1 is LNHDA, CDR2 SQIVND, per germline (reference sequence). CDR3 size: 14 residues. J lost 5 bases, V lost 1 base, and 3 bases had no gene match. DNA of the CDR3: TGTGCCAGTAGTATAGGACAGGGGGTTGACGAGCAGTACTTC. Translating it yields CASSIGQGVDEQYF. The whole variable domain, remainder taken from reference TRBV19 and TRBJ2-7, is DGGITQSPKYLFRKEGQNVTLSCEQNLNHDAMYWYRQDPGQGLRLIYYSQIVNDFQKGDIAEGYSVSREKKESFPLTVTSAQKNPTAFYLCASSIGQGVDEQYFGPGTRLTVT.

The chain joins TRBV4-2 to TRBJ2-5, with D maybe TRBD2 (6 bases). The CDR3 covers 13 residues. V was pared by 4 bases and J by 5 bases, with 11 bases between. In germline, CDR1 is LGHNA, CDR2 YNFKEQ. The CDR3 nucleotides read TGTGCCAGCAGCCTGAGGGACTGGGAGACCCAGTACTTC. Its protein is CASSLRDWETQYF.

This clone has just one count. The chain joins TRBV5-1 to TRBJ2-3; D call uncertain. Between the trimmed V and J ends, which lost 2 bases and 4 bases, there was a span of 8 bases. Germline V lookup: CDR1 SGHRS, CDR2 YFSETQ. The CDR3 is 13 amino acids. The CDR3 nucleotides are TGCGCCAGCAGCTTAAACGGAGCAGATACGCAGTATTTT. Its protein product is CASSLNGADTQYF.

This sequence joins TRBV27 and TRBJ2-7; D perhaps matches TRBD2 (6 bases). V was cut by 3 bases and J by 8 bases, with 17 bases left in between. The CDR3 is 14 amino acids. The V gene's germline CDR1 is MNHEY and CDR2 SMNVEV (reference sequence). The CDR3 DNA reads TGTGCCAGCAGTTTGATAGCGGCCAATTACCAGCAGTACTTC. Its translation is CASSLIAANYQQYF.

This chain links TRBV11-3 with TRBJ2-5, with D tentatively TRBD1 (6 bases). V was pared by 4 bases and J by 1 base, with 13 bases between. The CDR3 has 15 residues. The germline gives CDR1 SGHNT, CDR2 YENEEA. This CDR3 reads CASSSGTSGQETQYF. The CDR3 DNA reads TGTGCCAGCAGCTCGGGGACATCGGGCCAAGAGACCCAGTACTTC.

This chain joins TRBV7-2 and TRBJ2-5; 9 nucleotides match TRBD2. CDR3 length: 16 amino acids. CDR1 and CDR2 from the germline V gene are SGHTA and FQGNSA. V was pared by 3 bases and J by 2 bases, with 7 bases of the junction left unmatched. The DNA for the CDR3 is TGTGCCAGCAGCTTTGATAGCGGGAGAGGGCAAGAGACCCAGTACTTC. This codes for CASSFDSGRGQETQYF.

V is TRBV7-8 and J is TRBJ2-7; D is perhaps TRBD2 (6 bases). Germline V CDR1 and CDR2: SGHVS, FQNEAQ. V shed 2 bases and J shed 2 bases, with 34 bases lying between them. This CDR3 has 22 residues. The CDR3 sequence: CASSLSSIGVVRPGVGPYEQYF. The CDR3 DNA reads TGTGCCAGCAGCTTATCGTCCATAGGGGTTGTTCGACCGGGAGTAGGGCCCTACGAGCAGTACTTC.

V is TRBV2 and J is TRBJ2-6; either TRBD1 or TRBD2 may supply D (5 bases each). The CDR3 loop spans 16 amino acids. In germline, CDR1 is SNHLY, CDR2 FYNNEI. Trimming took off 6 bases at V and 0 bases at J, with 12 bases between the two ends. The CDR3 protein is CASSEGRRSGANVLTF. The CDR3 nucleotides are TGTGCCAGCAGCGAGGGGCGGCGCTCTGGGGCCAACGTCCTGACTTTC.

This chain uses TRBV5-8 with TRBJ2-7; possibly TRBD1 or TRBD2 for D (5 bases each). Germline V lookup: CDR1 SGHTS, CDR2 YDEGEE. The V end lost 0 bases, the J end lost 4 bases, and 17 bases lay between the germline ends. The CDR3 has 16 residues. The CDR3 DNA reads TGTGCCAGCAGCTTGGAATACGGGCTAGCAGGGTACGAGCAGTACTTC. Protein product: CASSLEYGLAGYEQYF.

The rearrangement uses TRBV2 and TRBJ1-5; the D gene is possibly TRBD1 (6 bases). The V gene lost 3 bases and the J gene lost 0 bases, with 21 bases spanning the gap. Germline V gene lookup returns CDR1 SNHLY and CDR2 FYNNEI. CDR3 length: 19 amino acids. The CDR3 here is CASSEARPRDTNSNQPQHF. The CDR3, as DNA: TGTGCCAGCAGTGAGGCCCGCCCCCGGGACACAAATAGCAATCAGCCCCAGCATTTT.

This clone was detected only once. This rearrangement joins TRBV2 to TRBJ1-1; D is unclear. CDR1 SNHLY and CDR2 FYNNEI come from the germline V gene. This CDR3 is built from 11 residues. The ends were cut back, 2 bases at V and 6 bases at J, with 4 bases in the middle. The DNA of the CDR3 is TGTGCCAGCAGTGAAAATTCTGAAGCTTTCTTT. This sequence encodes CASSENSEAFF.

This clone has just a few counts. The chain is built from TRBV18 and TRBJ2-2; D is unclear. The CDR3 covers 14 residues. Germline V gene data show CDR1 as KGHSH and CDR2 as LQKENI. V was clipped by 1 base and J by 8 bases, with 11 bases between them. CDR3 in amino acids: CASSPLGFRGELFF. DNA for the CDR3: TGTGCCAGCTCACCACTTGGGTTTCGGGGGGAGCTGTTTTTT.